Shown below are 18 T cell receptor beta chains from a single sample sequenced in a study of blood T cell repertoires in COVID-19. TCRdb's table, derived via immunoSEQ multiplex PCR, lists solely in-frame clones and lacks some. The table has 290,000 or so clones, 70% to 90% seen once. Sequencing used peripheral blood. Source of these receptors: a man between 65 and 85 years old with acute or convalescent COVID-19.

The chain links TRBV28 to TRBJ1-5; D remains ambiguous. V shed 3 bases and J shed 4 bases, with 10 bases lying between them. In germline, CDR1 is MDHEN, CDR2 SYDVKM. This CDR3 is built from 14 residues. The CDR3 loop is CASSFPIYNQPQHF. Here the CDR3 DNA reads TGTGCCAGCAGTTTCCCTATATATAATCAGCCCCAGCATTTT.

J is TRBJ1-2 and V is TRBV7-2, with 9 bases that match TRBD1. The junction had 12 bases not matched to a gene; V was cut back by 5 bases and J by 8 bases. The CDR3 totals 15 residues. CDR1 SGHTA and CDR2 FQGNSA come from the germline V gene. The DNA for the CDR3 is TGTGCCAGCAGCAAAAACAGGGGGCCAGGGAAAGGCTACACCTTC. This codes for CASSKNRGPGKGYTF.

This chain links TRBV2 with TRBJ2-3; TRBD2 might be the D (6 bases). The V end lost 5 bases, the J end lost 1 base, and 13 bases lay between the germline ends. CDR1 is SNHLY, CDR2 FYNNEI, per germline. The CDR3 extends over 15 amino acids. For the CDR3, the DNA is TGTGCCAGCAGTTATGAGGGACTGGGCACAGATACGCAGTATTTT. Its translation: CASSYEGLGTDTQYF.

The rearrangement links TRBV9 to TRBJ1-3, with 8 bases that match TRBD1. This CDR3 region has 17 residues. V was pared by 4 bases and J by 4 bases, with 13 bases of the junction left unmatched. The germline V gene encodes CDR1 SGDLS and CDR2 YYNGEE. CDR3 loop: CASSTSLWQGAGNTIYF. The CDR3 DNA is TGTGCCAGCAGCACATCCTTGTGGCAGGGGGCCGGAAACACCATATATTTT.

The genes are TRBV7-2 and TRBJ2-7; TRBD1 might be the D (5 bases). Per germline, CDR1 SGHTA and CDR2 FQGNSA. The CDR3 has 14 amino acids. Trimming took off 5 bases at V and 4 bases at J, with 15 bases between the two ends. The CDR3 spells CASSLAGPGYEQYF. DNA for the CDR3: TGTGCCAGCAGCCTGGCAGGGCCCGGTTACGAGCAGTACTTC.

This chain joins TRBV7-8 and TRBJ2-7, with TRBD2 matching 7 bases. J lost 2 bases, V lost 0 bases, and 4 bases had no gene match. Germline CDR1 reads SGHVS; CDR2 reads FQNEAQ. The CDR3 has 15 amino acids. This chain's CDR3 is CASSLAPSGTYEQYF. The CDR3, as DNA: TGTGCCAGCAGCTTAGCGCCCAGCGGGACCTACGAGCAGTACTTC.

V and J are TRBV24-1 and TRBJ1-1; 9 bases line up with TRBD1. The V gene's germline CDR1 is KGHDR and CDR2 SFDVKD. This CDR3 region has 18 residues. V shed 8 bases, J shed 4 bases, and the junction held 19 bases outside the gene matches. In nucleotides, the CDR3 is TGTGCCACCACCGTACAGGGGGCGCCCCCAAAAGATATCACTGAAGCTTTCTTT. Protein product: CATTVQGAPPKDITEAFF.

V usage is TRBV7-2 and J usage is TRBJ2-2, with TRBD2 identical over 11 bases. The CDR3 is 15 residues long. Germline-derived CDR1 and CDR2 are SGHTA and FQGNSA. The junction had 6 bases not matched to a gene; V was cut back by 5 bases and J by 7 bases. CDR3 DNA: TGTGCCAGCAGCATAACTAGCGGGGGAGTCGGGGAGCTGTTTTTT. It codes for CASSITSGGVGELFF.

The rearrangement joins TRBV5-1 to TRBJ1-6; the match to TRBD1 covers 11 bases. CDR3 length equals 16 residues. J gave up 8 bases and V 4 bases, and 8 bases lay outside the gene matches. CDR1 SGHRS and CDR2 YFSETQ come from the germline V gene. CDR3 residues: CASSQVPGQGDSPLHF. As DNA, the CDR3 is TGCGCCAGCAGCCAAGTACCGGGACAGGGGGATTCACCCCTCCACTTT. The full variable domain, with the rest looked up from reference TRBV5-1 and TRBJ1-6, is KAGVTQTPRYLIKTRGQQVTLSCSPISGHRSVSWYQQTPGQGLQFLFEYFSETQRNKGNFPGRFSGRQFSNSRSEMNVSTLELGDSALYLCASSQVPGQGDSPLHFGNGTRLTVT.

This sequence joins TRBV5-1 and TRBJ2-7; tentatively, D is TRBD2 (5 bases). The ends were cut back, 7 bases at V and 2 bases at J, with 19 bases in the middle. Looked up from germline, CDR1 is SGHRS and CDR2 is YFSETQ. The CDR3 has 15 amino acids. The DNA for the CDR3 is TGCGCCAGCCGCCTCGGCGCGTACGGGGCCTACGAGCAGTACTTC. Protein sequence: CASRLGAYGAYEQYF.

CDR3 DNA: TGTGCCAGCAGTTTAGGGGGGACTAGCATAAGGAATGAGCAGTTCTTC. Translated: CASSLGGTSIRNEQFF. The chain joins TRBV27 to TRBJ2-1; 9 nucleotides agree with TRBD2. Looked up from germline, CDR1 is MNHEY and CDR2 is SMNVEV (reference sequence). CDR3 length: 16 residues. Trimming cost V 2 bases and J 7 bases; bases outside gene matches: 9.

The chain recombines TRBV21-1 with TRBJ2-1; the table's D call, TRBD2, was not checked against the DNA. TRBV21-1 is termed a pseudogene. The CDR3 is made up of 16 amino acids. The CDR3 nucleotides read TGTGCCAGCAGTTCAGTCATAGCTAATTCCGACAATGAGCAGTTCTTC. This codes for CASSSVIANSDNEQFF.

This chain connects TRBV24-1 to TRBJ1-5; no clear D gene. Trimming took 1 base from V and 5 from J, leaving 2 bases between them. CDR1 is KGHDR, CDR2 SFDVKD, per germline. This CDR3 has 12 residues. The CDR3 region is CATSDFDQPQHF. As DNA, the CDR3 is TGTGCCACCAGTGATTTCGATCAGCCCCAGCATTTT.

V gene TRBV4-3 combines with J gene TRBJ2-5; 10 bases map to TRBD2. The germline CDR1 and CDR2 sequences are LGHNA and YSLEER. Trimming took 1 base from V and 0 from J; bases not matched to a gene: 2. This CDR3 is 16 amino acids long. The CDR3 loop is CASSQAGLAHQETQYF. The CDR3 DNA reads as TGCGCCAGCAGCCAAGCGGGACTAGCGCACCAAGAGACCCAGTACTTC.

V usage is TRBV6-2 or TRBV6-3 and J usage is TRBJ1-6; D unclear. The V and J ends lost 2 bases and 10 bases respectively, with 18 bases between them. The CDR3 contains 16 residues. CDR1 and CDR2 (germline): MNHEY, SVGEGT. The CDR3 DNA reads TGTGCCAGCAGTTACGGCGCGGGCGCGGGGAAATCACCCCTCCACTTT. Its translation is CASSYGAGAGKSPLHF.

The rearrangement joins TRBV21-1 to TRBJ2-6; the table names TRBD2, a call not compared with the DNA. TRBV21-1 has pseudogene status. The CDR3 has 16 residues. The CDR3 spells CASSGISVPGANVLTF. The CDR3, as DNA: TGTGCCAGCTCCGGGATAAGTGTCCCTGGGGCCAACGTCCTGACTTTC.

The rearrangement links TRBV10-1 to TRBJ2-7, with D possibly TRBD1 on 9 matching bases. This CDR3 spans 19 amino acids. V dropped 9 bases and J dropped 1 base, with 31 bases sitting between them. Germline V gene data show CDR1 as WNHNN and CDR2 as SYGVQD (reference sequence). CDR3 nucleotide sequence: TGCGCCAGTCCTCTGGGACAGGGAGGAACTAGCGGAGGTTCCTACGAGCAGTACTTC. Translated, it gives CASPLGQGGTSGGSYEQYF.

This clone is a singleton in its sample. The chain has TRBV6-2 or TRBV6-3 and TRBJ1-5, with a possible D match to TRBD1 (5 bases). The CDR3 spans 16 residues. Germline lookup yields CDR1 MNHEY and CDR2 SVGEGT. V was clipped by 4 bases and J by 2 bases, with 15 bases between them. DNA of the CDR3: TGTGCCAGCAGTTCGAAGGGGCGATCCCGCAATCAGCCCCAGCATTTT. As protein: CASSSKGRSRNQPQHF.